Sequencing of this T cell receptor beta chain was carried out in a study of T cell changes during pregnancy in multiple sclerosis. Germline V gene sequence: CDR1 MDHEN, CDR2 SYDVKM. Losses at the gene ends were 3 bases for V and 1 base for J; bases not matched to a gene: 10. The CDR3 length is 17 residues. The method was immunoSEQ multiplex PCR; TCRdb's version includes in-frame clones alone and lacks a portion of them. The table has approximately 53,000 clones, 85% to 95% seen once. This clone has a single count. Sequenced here: CD4+ T cells from peripheral blood mononuclear cells, sampled after pregnancy. The V gene is TRBV28, the J gene TRBJ2-3, with 7 bases identical to TRBD2. The origin of this receptor is a female donor in good health, enrolled as a control in a pregnancy study. CDR3 bases: TGTGCCAGCAGTTTCTCATGGCGGGAGATGGGCACAGATACGCAGTATTTT. The encoded protein is CASSFSWREMGTDTQYF. Combining the CDR3 with reference TRBV28 and TRBJ2-3 gives the whole variable domain DVKVTQSSRYLVKRTGEKVFLECVQDMDHENMFWYRQDPGLGLRLIYFSYDVKMKEKGDIPEGYSVSREKKERFSLILESASTNQTSMYLCASSFSWREMGTDTQYFGPGTRLTVL.